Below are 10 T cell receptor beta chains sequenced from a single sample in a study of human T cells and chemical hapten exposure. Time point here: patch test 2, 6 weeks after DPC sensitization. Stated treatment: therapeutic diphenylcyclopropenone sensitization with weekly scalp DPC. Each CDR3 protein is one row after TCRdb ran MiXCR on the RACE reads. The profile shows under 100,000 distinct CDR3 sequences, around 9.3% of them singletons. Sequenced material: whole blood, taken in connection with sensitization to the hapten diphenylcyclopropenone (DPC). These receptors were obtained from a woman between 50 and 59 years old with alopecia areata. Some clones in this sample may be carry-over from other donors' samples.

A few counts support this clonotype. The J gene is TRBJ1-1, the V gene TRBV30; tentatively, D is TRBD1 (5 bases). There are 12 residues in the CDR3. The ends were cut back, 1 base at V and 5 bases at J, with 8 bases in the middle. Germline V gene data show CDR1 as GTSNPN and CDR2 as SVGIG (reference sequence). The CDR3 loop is CAWSEGLTEAFF. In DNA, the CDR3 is TGTGCCTGGAGTGAGGGGCTGACTGAAGCTTTCTTT.

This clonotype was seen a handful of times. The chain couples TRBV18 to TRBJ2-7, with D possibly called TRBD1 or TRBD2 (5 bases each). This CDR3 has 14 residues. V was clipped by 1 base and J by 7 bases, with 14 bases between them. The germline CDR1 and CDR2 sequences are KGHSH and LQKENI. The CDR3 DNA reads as TGTGCCAGCTCACCACTCTCAGGGACGAAGGAGCAGTACTTC. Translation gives CASSPLSGTKEQYF.

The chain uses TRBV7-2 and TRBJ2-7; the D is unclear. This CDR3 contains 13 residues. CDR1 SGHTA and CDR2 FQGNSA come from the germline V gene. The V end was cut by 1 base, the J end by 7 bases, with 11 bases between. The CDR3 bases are TGTGCCAGCAGCTTAGTACGGCGTCGGGAGCAGTACTTC. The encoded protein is CASSLVRRREQYF.

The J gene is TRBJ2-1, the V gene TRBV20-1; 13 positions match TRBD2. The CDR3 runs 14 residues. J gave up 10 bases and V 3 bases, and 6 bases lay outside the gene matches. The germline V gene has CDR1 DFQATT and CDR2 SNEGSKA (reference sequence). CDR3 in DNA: TGCAGTGCTAGGACTAGCGGGAGGAGAAGAGAGCAGTTCTTC. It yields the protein CSARTSGRRREQFF.

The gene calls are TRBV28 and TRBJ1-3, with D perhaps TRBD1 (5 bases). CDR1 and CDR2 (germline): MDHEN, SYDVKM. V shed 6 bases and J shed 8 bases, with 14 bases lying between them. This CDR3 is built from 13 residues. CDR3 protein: CASRSGTDHTIYF. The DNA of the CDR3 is TGTGCCAGCAGGTCCGGGACGGATCACACCATATATTTT.

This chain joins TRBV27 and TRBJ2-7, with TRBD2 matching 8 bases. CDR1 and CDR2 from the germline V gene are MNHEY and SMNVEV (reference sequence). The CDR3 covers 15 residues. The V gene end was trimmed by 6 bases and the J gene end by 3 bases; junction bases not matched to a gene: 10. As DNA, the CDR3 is TGTGCCAGCAGCCTCTTGACGGGAGGGTACTACGAGCAGTACTTC. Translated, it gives CASSLLTGGYYEQYF.

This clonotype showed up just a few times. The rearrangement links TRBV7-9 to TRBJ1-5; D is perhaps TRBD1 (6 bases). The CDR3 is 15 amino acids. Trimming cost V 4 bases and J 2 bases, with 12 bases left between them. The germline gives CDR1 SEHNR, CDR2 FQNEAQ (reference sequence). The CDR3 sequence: CASSSTGWRNQPQHF. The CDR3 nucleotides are TGTGCCAGCAGCTCAACAGGGTGGCGCAATCAGCCCCAGCATTTT.

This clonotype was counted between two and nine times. CDR3 protein: CASSLAVDLGGQYF. CDR3 coding DNA: TGCGCCAGCAGCTTGGCCGTCGACCTTGGGGGGCAGTACTTC. V is TRBV5-1 and J is TRBJ2-7, with D possibly called TRBD1 or TRBD2 (5 bases each). CDR3 size: 14 residues. Germline CDR1 reads SGHRS; CDR2 reads YFSETQ. The V and J ends lost 0 bases and 9 bases respectively, with 16 bases between them.

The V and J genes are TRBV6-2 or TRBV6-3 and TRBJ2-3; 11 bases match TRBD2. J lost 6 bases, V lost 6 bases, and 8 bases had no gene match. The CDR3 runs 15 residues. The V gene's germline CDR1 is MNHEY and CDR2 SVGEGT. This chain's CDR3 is CASSPGLAARDTQYF. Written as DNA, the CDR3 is TGTGCCAGCAGCCCGGGACTAGCGGCTCGGGATACGCAGTATTTT.

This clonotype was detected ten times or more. The CDR3 sequence: CASRLDGRTQFF. The DNA of the CDR3 is TGTGCCAGCAGACTAGACGGGAGGACCCAGTTCTTC. The rearrangement links TRBV28 to TRBJ2-1; 7 bases map to TRBD2. This CDR3 is 12 amino acids long. The germline gives CDR1 MDHEN, CDR2 SYDVKM. V was clipped by 6 bases and J by 13 bases; unmatched bases: 9.